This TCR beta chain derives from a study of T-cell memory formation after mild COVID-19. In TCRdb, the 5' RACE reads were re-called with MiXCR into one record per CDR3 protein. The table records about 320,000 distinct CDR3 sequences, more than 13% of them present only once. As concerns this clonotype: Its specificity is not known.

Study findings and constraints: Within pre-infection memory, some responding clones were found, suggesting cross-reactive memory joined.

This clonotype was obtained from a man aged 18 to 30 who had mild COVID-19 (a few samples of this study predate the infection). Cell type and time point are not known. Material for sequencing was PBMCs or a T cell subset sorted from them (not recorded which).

This CDR3 is CASRGAPVHNEQFF. The CDR3 coding sequence is TGTGCCAGCAGGGGGGCCCCTGTCCACAATGAGCAGTTCTTC. The chain uses TRBV27 and TRBJ2-1, with D possibly being TRBD1 (6 bases). CDR1 and CDR2 (germline): MNHEY, SMNVEV (reference sequence). The V end lost 6 bases, the J end lost 5 bases, and 14 bases lay between the germline ends. The CDR3 has 14 residues.